One sample yielded the 3 T cell receptor beta chains listed below, sequenced in a study of chemoradiotherapy in HPV16-positive cancers. Produced via immunoSEQ multiplex PCR; TCRdb's table is partial and in-frame only. The sample lists about 22,000 clones; roughly 90% were seen once. The sequencing used blood, collected from a patient who underwent chemoradiotherapy. The source is a human donor with HPV-associated anogenital cancer.

The V gene is TRBV5-5, the J gene TRBJ2-5; 11 bases line up with TRBD2. Germline assignment: CDR1 SGHKS and CDR2 YYEKEE (reference sequence). CDR3 length: 15 amino acids. Trimming cost V 4 bases and J 5 bases; bases outside gene matches: 7. This chain's CDR3 is CASSMGLAVGETQYF. CDR3 nucleotides: TGTGCCAGCAGCATGGGACTAGCGGTTGGGGAGACCCAGTACTTC.

The V and J genes are TRBV5-6 and TRBJ2-1; the match to TRBD2 covers 14 bases. The CDR3 runs 16 residues. Germline loops: CDR1 SGHDT, CDR2 YYEEEE. J gave up 8 bases and V 2 bases, and 6 bases lay outside the gene matches. The CDR3 bases are TGTGCCAGCAGCTTTAGGACTAGCGGGAGGAAGGATGAGCAGTTCTTC. Amino acids: CASSFRTSGRKDEQFF.

V is TRBV4-3 and J is TRBJ1-6; weak D call: TRBD1 (6 bases). Germline CDR1 is LGHNA and CDR2 is YSLEER. Between the trimmed V and J ends, which lost 1 base and 6 bases, there was a span of 16 bases. The CDR3 runs to 17 residues. The CDR3 region has the DNA TGCGCCAGCAGCCAAGGATCCACAGGGCTGGCTAATTCACCCCTCCACTTT. Its translation: CASSQGSTGLANSPLHF.